A single sample is the source of the 17 T cell receptor beta chains below, sequenced in a study of cytomegalovirus exposure and HLA in healthy donors (dated by TCRdb to between 2016 and 2019). Libraries were made using the immunoSEQ multiplex PCR assay. For the multiplex PCR, a mixture combining 60 forward primers for TCR Vbeta segments and 13 reverse primers for TCR Jbeta segments was used. TCRdb took over this immuneACCESS table, retaining in-frame rearrangements with V and J assigned. Such tables are incomplete; in checked studies, under half of the missing clones stem from an unresolved V gene, and the remainder is unexplained. Across this sample there are 150,000 to 200,000 clones, with more than 60% seen only once. About 4% of the sample lies in the top ten. The sequenced sample consisted of PBMCs. Receptors originate from a woman aged 60-75 years in good health and CMV-seropositive.

The chain employs TRBV10-3 and TRBJ2-7, with 10 bases lining up with TRBD1. The CDR3 has 12 amino acids. CDR1 is ENHRY and CDR2 is SYGVKD in the germline V gene. V was clipped by 6 bases and J by 5 bases; unmatched bases: 1. The CDR3 bases are TGTGCCATCAGGGACAGGGGGGACGAGCAGTACTTC. Amino acids: CAIRDRGDEQYF.

The rearrangement uses TRBV5-1 and TRBJ2-3; D is undetermined. The ends were cut back, 1 base at V and 4 bases at J, with 10 bases in the middle. The CDR3 loop spans 14 amino acids. The germline V gene encodes CDR1 SGHRS and CDR2 YFSETQ. CDR3 coding DNA: TGCGCCAGCAGCTTGTTCCCGTCGTCAGATACGCAGTATTTT. Encoded protein: CASSLFPSSDTQYF.

Regarding this clone: The same CDR3 is also encoded by other DNA sequences in this sample. The J gene is TRBJ1-4, the V gene TRBV5-1, with D possibly being TRBD1 (6 bases). This CDR3 region has 16 residues. CDR1 is SGHRS, CDR2 YFSETQ, per germline. V lost 4 bases, J lost 5 bases, and 18 bases lay in between. The DNA of the CDR3 is TGCGCCAGCAGCCTGGGGGGGCGACAAGGAAATGAAAAACTGTTTTTT. It is translated as CASSLGGRQGNEKLFF. Supplemented by reference TRBV5-1 and TRBJ1-4, the full variable domain reads KAGVTQTPRYLIKTRGQQVTLSCSPISGHRSVSWYQQTPGQGLQFLFEYFSETQRNKGNFPGRFSGRQFSNSRSEMNVSTLELGDSALYLCASSLGGRQGNEKLFFGSGTQLSVL.

The chain recombines TRBV9 with TRBJ2-3; D is perhaps TRBD1 (5 bases). CDR3 size: 15 residues. CDR1 is SGDLS and CDR2 is YYNGEE in the germline V gene. Trimming stripped 0 bases from V and 1 base from J, with 9 bases between. As DNA, the CDR3 is TGTGCCAGCAGCGTAGGAAGGGGCCGCACAGATACGCAGTATTTT. Translation gives CASSVGRGRTDTQYF.

The chain's CDR3 is CAWSVQAYEQYF. Written as DNA, the CDR3 is TGTGCCTGGAGTGTACAGGCCTACGAGCAGTACTTC. The chain carries TRBV30 and TRBJ2-7, with D perhaps matching TRBD1 (5 bases). V was cut by 0 bases and J by 2 bases, with 5 bases left in between. The germline V gene has CDR1 GTSNPN and CDR2 SVGIG (reference sequence). The CDR3 has 12 residues.

The sample holds a few counts of this clone. This chain uses TRBV5-5 with TRBJ1-5; D is ambiguous. Trimming cost V 2 bases and J 0 bases, with 9 bases left between them. Germline V gene lookup returns CDR1 SGHKS and CDR2 YYEKEE (reference sequence). The CDR3 spans 15 residues. CDR3 sequence reads: CASSFAGISNQPQHF. The DNA for the CDR3 is TGTGCCAGCAGCTTCGCGGGGATTAGCAATCAGCCCCAGCATTTT.

The V and J genes are TRBV9 and TRBJ2-6; no reliable D call. The length of the CDR3 is 15 residues. V was trimmed by 4 bases and J by 2 bases, leaving 10 bases between them. Germline V gives CDR1 SGDLS, CDR2 YYNGEE. For the CDR3, the DNA is TGTGCCAGCAGCCCCCGAGCCCCTGGGGCCAACGTCCTGACTTTC. It is translated as CASSPRAPGANVLTF.

This chain joins TRBV7-9 and TRBJ2-7, with TRBD2 matching over 11 bases. This CDR3 contains 16 residues. CDR1 is SEHNR and CDR2 is FQNEAQ in the germline V gene (reference sequence). Trimming removed 3 bases from V and 0 bases from J; junction bases left unmatched: 4. CDR3 coding DNA: TGTGCCAGCAGCTTGACTAGCGGGGCATTCTCCTACGAGCAGTACTTC. This translates into CASSLTSGAFSYEQYF.

The chain carries TRBV18 and TRBJ1-5; possibly TRBD1 for D (5 bases). Trimming stripped 3 bases from V and 6 bases from J, with 12 bases between. The V gene's germline CDR1 is KGHSH and CDR2 LQKENI. The CDR3 extends over 14 amino acids. CDR3 DNA sequence: TGTGCCAGCTCACCGGGGGACGGGGGTCAGCCCCAGCATTTT. This sequence encodes CASSPGDGGQPQHF.

Details on this clone: At one boundary the junction diverges from the germline segment, which might be a read error. The V call is TRBV30, the J call TRBJ2-6, with 7 bases aligning to TRBD2. The CDR3 consists of 15 residues. CDR1 and CDR2 from the germline V gene are GTSNPN and SVGIG (reference sequence). Here the CDR3 DNA reads TGTGCCTGGAGTGTCGGGAGGTCTGGGGCCAACGGCCTGACTTTC. Protein product: CAWSVGRSGANGLTF. Complete variable domain (other parts from reference TRBV30 and TRBJ2-6): SQTIHQWPATLVQPVGSPLSLECTVEGTSNPNLYWYRQAAGRGLQLLFYSVGIGQISSEVPQNLSASRPQDRQFILSSKKLLLSDSGFYLCAWSVGRSGANGLTFGAGSRLTVL.

V gene TRBV28 combines with J gene TRBJ2-7, with D perhaps TRBD1 (6 bases). The CDR3 has 14 residues. V lost 6 bases, J lost 3 bases, and 15 bases lay in between. Germline V gene data show CDR1 as MDHEN and CDR2 as SYDVKM. This chain's CDR3 is CASSLEGVFYEQYF. The CDR3 bases are TGTGCCAGCAGCCTAGAGGGGGTATTCTACGAGCAGTACTTC.

The chain uses TRBV7-3 and TRBJ2-4, with D possibly being TRBD2 (5 bases). Trimming removed 4 bases at V and 0 bases at J, with 13 bases between. The CDR3 totals 16 residues. Germline V gene sequence: CDR1 SGHTA, CDR2 FQGTGA. CDR3 DNA sequence: TGTGCCAGCAGCTCCAAGCGGCGGTTAGCCAAAAACATTCAGTACTTC. This gives the protein CASSSKRRLAKNIQYF.

The J gene is TRBJ2-7, the V gene TRBV23-1, with 8 nucleotides matching TRBD1. TRBV23-1 falls under the ORF class, with uncertain function. Trimming removed 6 bases from V and 2 bases from J; junction bases left unmatched: 12. CDR3 length: 16 residues. This CDR3 reads CASSPPPGQAPYEQYF. The CDR3, as DNA: TGCGCCAGCAGCCCTCCACCGGGACAGGCGCCCTACGAGCAGTACTTC.

This chain links TRBV7-2 with TRBJ2-1; 11 bases fit TRBD2. The CDR3 has 15 residues. Germline V gives CDR1 SGHTA, CDR2 FQGNSA. With V trimmed by 6 bases and J by 8 bases, 9 bases remained unmatched. The CDR3 bases are TGTGCCAGCAGGCAAATAGCGGGGGGGGGCGATGAGCAGTTCTTC. Its protein is CASRQIAGGGDEQFF.

The J gene is TRBJ2-1, the V gene TRBV5-1, with 9 bases matching TRBD1. The CDR3 spans 12 residues. CDR1 is SGHRS, CDR2 YFSETQ, per germline. V lost 9 bases and J lost 5; bases outside the gene matches: 3. CDR3 DNA: TGCGCCACCGGACAGGGGCACAATGAGCAGTTCTTC. Amino acid sequence: CATGQGHNEQFF.

The V and J genes are TRBV5-6 and TRBJ1-5; possibly TRBD1 for D (6 bases). The CDR3 extends over 13 amino acids. CDR1 and CDR2 from the germline V gene are SGHDT and YYEEEE. Trimming took 4 bases from V and 4 from J, leaving 9 bases between them. CDR3: CASSQTGNQPQHF. CDR3 coding DNA: TGTGCCAGCAGCCAAACAGGGAATCAGCCCCAGCATTTT.

CDR3 DNA sequence: TGCGCCAGCAGCTTACAGAGTAAAGAGACCCAGTACTTC. As protein: CASSLQSKETQYF. The J gene is TRBJ2-5, the V gene TRBV5-1; D unresolved. V was pared by 2 bases and J by 3 bases, with 8 bases between. The CDR3 runs to 13 residues. Germline V CDR1 and CDR2: SGHRS, YFSETQ.